This T cell receptor beta chain appears in the sequencing data of a study of T-cell reconstitution after alpha-beta-depleted transplantation in children. Preparation of the TCRbeta library involved a method that used unique molecular identifiers. Each CDR3 protein gets one entry after TCRdb re-called the PCR reads with MiXCR. Here the sample spans roughly 200,000 distinct CDR3 sequences, roughly 8.1% being singletons. This clonotype showed up many times. Antigen specificity is unknown. This CDR3 has 14 residues. V dropped 4 bases and J dropped 0 bases, with 10 bases sitting between them. Germline V lookup: CDR1 MDHEN, CDR2 SYDVKM. Broader study findings: T-cell numbers and diversity, one year after transplant, stemmed largely from T cells that were newly produced. Several patients had high TCRbeta diversity at day 60; it came from surviving recipient T cells and thymic progenitors. By about two months after transplant, alpha-beta T cells reportedly arose from several hundred graft clones that had expanded.

The material was PBMCs, mostly from graft donor cells, obtained 360 days after TCRalphabeta/CD19-depleted stem cell transplant. The rearrangement joins TRBV28 to TRBJ2-7, with D possibly TRBD2 on 6 matching bases. This clonotype was sampled from a male patient aged 2-15 years who had a stem cell transplant for acute myeloid leukemia, so the T cells may come from the graft donor. CDR3 sequence (DNA): TGTGCCAGCAGTTGGGACTTGAGCTCCTACGAGCAGTACTTC. It yields the protein CASSWDLSSYEQYF.